The rows below give T cell receptor beta chains drawn from one sample of a study of neoadjuvant anti-PD-1 for oral cavity cancer. Measured with immunoSEQ multiplex PCR; TCRdb has only the in-frame clones, and not every one. The sample consists of thousands of clones, 59% of them appearing once. The specimen comprised tumor tissue, sampled after nivolumab (anti-PD-1) treatment. These receptors all stem from a person between 40 and 79 years old with oral cavity squamous cell carcinoma. Each CDR3 is given with its conserved first and last residue. Each record gives: V gene, clone size, J gene, D gene, CDR3 protein, CDR3 DNA. D genes are given only for firm matches. Size tells how often a clone was seen (once, few, many) or the class of an expanded clone, and some rows leave it out.

TRBV27	NA	TRBJ2-1	NA	CASSIIGDEQFF	TGTGCCAGCAGTATTATCGGGGACGAGCAGTTCTTC
TRBV6-4	few	TRBJ2-2	TRBD2	CASSELAGVDTGELFF	TGTGCCAGCAGTGAACTAGCGGGAGTCGACACCGGGGAGCTGTTTTTT
TRBV14	once	TRBJ2-7	TRBD2	CASSGWEGPYEQYF	TGTGCCAGCAGCGGATGGGAGGGCCCCTACGAGCAGTACTTC
TRBV28	NA	TRBJ2-7	NA	CASSLVRNEQYF	TGTGCCAGCAGTCTCGTACGGAACGAGCAGTACTTC
TRBV18	NA	TRBJ2-7	TRBD1	CASSRDRGEAEQYF	TGTGCCAGCTCACGGGACAGGGGAGAAGCGGAGCAGTACTTC
TRBV28	NA	TRBJ2-7	TRBD2	CASIRSGSWDEQYF	TGTGCCAGCATCCGTAGCGGGAGTTGGGACGAGCAGTACTTC
TRBV15	NA	TRBJ2-7	NA	CATSRGGSSYEQYF	TGTGCCACCAGCAGAGGCGGAAGCTCCTACGAGCAGTACTTC
TRBV29-1	NA	TRBJ2-7	NA	CSVDLDPLFYEQYF	TGCAGCGTTGATCTCGACCCTCTCTTTTACGAGCAGTACTTC
TRBV2	few	TRBJ2-7	TRBD2	CASMGGAYEQYF	TGTGCCAGCATGGGAGGGGCCTACGAGCAGTACTTC
TRBV2	NA	TRBJ1-2	NA	CASRGDGGFGGYTF	TGTGCCAGCAGGGGGGACGGGGGCTTTGGTGGCTACACCTTC
TRBV7-9	few	TRBJ2-1	TRBD2	CASSSQGLATFDEQFF	TGTGCCAGCAGCTCACAAGGACTAGCGACTTTCGATGAGCAGTTCTTC
TRBV6-5	NA	TRBJ2-4	TRBD2	CASSPSGVQNIQYF	TGTGCCAGCAGCCCGAGCGGGGTCCAAAACATTCAGTACTTC
TRBV19	large	TRBJ2-2	TRBD1	CASSIVAGGAGELFF	TGTGCCAGTAGTATAGTGGCAGGGGGTGCCGGGGAGCTGTTTTTT
TRBV27	NA	TRBJ2-7	NA	CASSSRSPRGRIEQYF	TGTGCCAGCAGTTCCCGCAGCCCACGGGGGCGGATCGAGCAGTACTTC
TRBV15	once	TRBJ2-1	NA	CATSRGKGSENEQFF	TGTGCCACCAGCAGAGGCAAAGGGTCGGAGAATGAGCAGTTCTTC
TRBV14	NA	TRBJ2-5	TRBD2	CASSQDLASGSRGETQYF	TGTGCCAGCAGCCAAGATTTGGCTAGCGGGAGTAGAGGAGAGACCCAGTACTTC
TRBV5-1	few	TRBJ2-1	TRBD2	CASRLAPLNEQFF	TGCGCCAGCAGACTAGCGCCCTTAAATGAGCAGTTCTTC
TRBV4-2	NA	TRBJ2-3	TRBD1	CASSPQGASGTDTQYF	TGTGCCAGCAGCCCCCAGGGGGCTAGCGGCACAGATACGCAGTATTTT
TRBV6-5	NA	TRBJ1-2	NA	CASREGGGGYTF	TGTGCCAGCAGGGAGGGAGGGGGAGGCTACACCTTC
TRBV25-1	few	TRBJ1-2	NA	CASSAGVIGYTF	TGTGCCAGCAGTGCAGGGGTCATTGGCTACACCTTC
TRBV25-1	once	TRBJ2-3	NA	CASGYRENTQYF	TGTGCCAGCGGATACAGGGAGAATACGCAGTATTTT
TRBV28	NA	TRBJ2-7	TRBD2	CASSLVPLAGVYEQYF	TGTGCCAGCAGTTTAGTACCCCTAGCGGGAGTTTACGAGCAGTACTTC
TRBV27	NA	TRBJ2-2	NA	CASSFAVPNTGELFF	TGTGCCAGCAGTTTTGCGGTTCCGAACACCGGGGAGCTGTTTTTT
TRBV11-2	NA	TRBJ1-1	NA	CASSPSGPRDVNTEAFF	TGTGCCAGCAGCCCGTCGGGGCCACGGGACGTGAACACTGAAGCTTTCTTT
TRBV2	NA	TRBJ1-2	TRBD1	CASSDTLQGDYGYTF	TGTGCCAGCAGCGATACCCTACAGGGGGATTATGGCTACACCTTC
TRBV7-9	NA	TRBJ2-3	NA	CASTLSTGADTQYF	TGTGCCAGCACTCTTTCGACGGGCGCAGATACGCAGTATTTT
TRBV5-1	NA	TRBJ2-3	NA	CASSWEALAGDTQYF	TGCGCCAGCAGCTGGGAAGCACTAGCTGGGGATACGCAGTATTTT
TRBV7-8	NA	TRBJ1-5	TRBD1	CASSLGGQPNQPQHF	TGTGCCAGCAGCTTAGGGGGACAGCCGAATCAGCCCCAGCATTTT
TRBV19	few	TRBJ1-5	NA	CASSSGTASNQPQHF	TGTGCCAGTAGTTCCGGGACGGCGAGCAATCAGCCCCAGCATTTT
TRBV7-8	NA	TRBJ2-7	NA	CASSLALPYEQYF	TGTGCCAGCAGCTTAGCGCTCCCCTACGAGCAGTACTTC